In this sample, the clone carrying this T cell receptor beta chain turned up a few times. This record comes from a study of blood T cell repertoires in COVID-19. Study as a whole: Sites in the United States, Italy and Spain provided acute and convalescent COVID-19 samples. PBMCs, B-cell-depleted T cells, or T cells were the source of the cDNA or gDNA that made up the material.

Per the authors' pipeline: The authors estimated nucleated cell counts from reference gene primer amplification. Data came from immunoSEQ multiplex PCR; TCRdb stores just in-frame clones and leaves some out. V and J calls and clone size follow that table, whereas D and trimming were derived from the DNA. This sample carries approximately 220,000 clones, around four fifths of them seen once, and the ten largest clones take more than 8%. This TCR was sampled from a woman aged 45-60 years with acute or convalescent COVID-19. Input material: peripheral blood.

The CDR3, as DNA: TGTGCCAGCTCACGGGACACCCAAGAGACCCAGTACTTC. This gives the protein CASSRDTQETQYF. The chain couples TRBV18 to TRBJ2-5; tentative D call: TRBD1 (6 bases). Per germline, CDR1 KGHSH and CDR2 LQKENI. CDR3 length: 13 amino acids. V was trimmed by 4 bases and J by 1 base, leaving 7 bases between them.